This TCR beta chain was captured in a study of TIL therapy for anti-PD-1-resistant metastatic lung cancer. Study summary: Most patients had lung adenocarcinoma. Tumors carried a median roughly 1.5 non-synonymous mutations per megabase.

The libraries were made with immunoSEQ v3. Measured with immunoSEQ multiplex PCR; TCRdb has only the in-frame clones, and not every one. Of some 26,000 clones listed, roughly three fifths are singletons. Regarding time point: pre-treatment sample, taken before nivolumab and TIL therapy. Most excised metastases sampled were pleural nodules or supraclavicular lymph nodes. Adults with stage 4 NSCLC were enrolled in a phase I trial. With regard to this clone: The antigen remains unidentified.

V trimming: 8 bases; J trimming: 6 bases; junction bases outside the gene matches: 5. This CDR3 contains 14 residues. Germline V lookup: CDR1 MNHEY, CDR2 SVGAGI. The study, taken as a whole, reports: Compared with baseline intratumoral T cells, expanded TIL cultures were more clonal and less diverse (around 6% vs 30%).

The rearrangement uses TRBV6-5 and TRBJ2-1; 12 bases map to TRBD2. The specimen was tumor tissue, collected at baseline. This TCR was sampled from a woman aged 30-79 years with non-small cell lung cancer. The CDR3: CASGTSGYVNEQFF. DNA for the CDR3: TGTGCCAGCGGGACTAGCGGGTATGTCAATGAGCAGTTCTTC.